A single sample gave rise to the 7 T cell receptor beta chains below, sequenced in a study of T cell changes during pregnancy in multiple sclerosis. Clones were sequenced by immunoSEQ multiplex PCR, and TCRdb holds only the in-frame ones, with some missing. The sample has about 57,000 clones, 90% seen once. The material was peripheral blood, obtained in the first trimester of pregnancy. Source of these receptors: a female donor in good health, enrolled as a control in a pregnancy study.

The rearrangement uses TRBV6-1 and TRBJ2-3; TRBD2 aligns across 9 bases. CDR1 MNHNS and CDR2 SASEGT come from the germline V gene. The CDR3 is 15 residues long. The V and J ends lost 1 base and 7 bases, in that order; junction bases with no gene match: 6. CDR3: CASSEEAGGIHTQYF. The CDR3 DNA sequence: TGTGCCAGCAGTGAAGAGGCGGGGGGGATCCATACGCAGTATTTT.

The CDR3 DNA reads TGTGCCAGCACCGGCATGGGGAGGGAGCAGTTCTTC. Its translation is CASTGMGREQFF. The rearrangement links TRBV6-5 to TRBJ2-1; D may be TRBD2 (6 bases). The V and J ends lost 7 bases and 10 bases respectively, with 14 bases between them. The CDR3 length is 12 residues. The germline V gene encodes CDR1 MNHEY and CDR2 SVGAGI.

J is TRBJ2-3 and V is TRBV30; 10 bases line up with TRBD1. Germline V gene data show CDR1 as GTSNPN and CDR2 as SVGIG (reference sequence). The CDR3 consists of 15 residues. V trimming: 3 bases; J trimming: 3 bases; junction bases outside the gene matches: 6. The DNA for the CDR3 is TGTGCCTGGAGCGAGACAGGGGGCTGGACAGATACGCAGTATTTT. The encoded protein is CAWSETGGWTDTQYF.

The rearrangement uses TRBV6-5 and TRBJ2-6; D not resolved. CDR1 is MNHEY and CDR2 is SVGAGI in the germline V gene. Trimming removed 1 base at V and 4 bases at J, with 11 bases between. This CDR3 spans 16 amino acids. The CDR3 coding sequence is TGTGCCAGCAGTTACTTTGGGCCCGTGGGGGCCAACGTCCTGACTTTC. Translation: CASSYFGPVGANVLTF.

The chain carries TRBV7-8 and TRBJ2-7, with TRBD2 matching over 8 bases. Trimming removed 8 bases from V and 2 bases from J; junction bases left unmatched: 8. From germline, CDR1 is SGHVS and CDR2 FQNEAQ. The CDR3 has 14 amino acids. CDR3 region: CASGGRLSTYEQYF. The CDR3 nucleotides are TGTGCCAGCGGCGGGAGGCTGTCGACCTACGAGCAGTACTTC.

This clone came up a few times. The rearrangement uses TRBV10-3 and TRBJ1-1, with 9 bases identical to TRBD1. V lost 6 bases, J lost 0 bases, and 11 bases stayed unmatched. Germline-derived CDR1 and CDR2 are ENHRY and SYGVKD. The CDR3 has 17 amino acids. The DNA for the CDR3 is TGTGCCATCAGAGAACAGGGGGCCGGATCCGTGAACACTGAAGCTTTCTTT. Translated: CAIREQGAGSVNTEAFF.

CDR3 amino acids: CASSLSVGQGKETQYF. As DNA, the CDR3 is TGCGCCAGCAGCTTGTCGGTGGGACAGGGGAAAGAGACCCAGTACTTC. The V call is TRBV5-1, the J call TRBJ2-5, with 10 bases matching TRBD1. Trimming took 1 base from V and 3 from J; bases not matched to a gene: 6. CDR1 and CDR2 (germline): SGHRS, YFSETQ. CDR3 size: 16 residues.